This T cell receptor beta chain stems from a study of T cell responses to AZD1222 COVID-19 vaccine. Germline-derived CDR1 and CDR2 are SGHNT and YENEEA. The CDR3 is 15 residues long. With 6 bases clipped from V and 8 bases from J, the junction kept 6 bases outside the gene matches. Generated by immunoSEQ multiplex PCR, the TCRdb table keeps only in-frame clones and is missing some. The table includes some 160,000 clones, about nine tenths detected once. Investigators merged groups given second doses at roughly 4 or roughly 12 weeks. Sequenced material: peripheral blood, taken 28 days after the second AZD1222 dose. This clonotype originated in an adult who received the AZD1222 COVID-19 vaccine. The chain carries TRBV11-3 and TRBJ2-1, with 14 positions matching TRBD2. CDR3 nucleotides: TGTGCCAGCAGGCCAGGGACTAGCGGGAGTGATGAGCAGTTCTTC. Amino acids: CASRPGTSGSDEQFF.